This T cell receptor beta chain was recorded in a study of shared clonotypes between healthy human individuals. The germline V gene has CDR1 SGDLS and CDR2 YYNGEE. The CDR3 has 13 amino acids. V shed 4 bases and J shed 10 bases, with 17 bases lying between them. HIV-negative, healthy adults without recent acute infections or vaccinations were the donors. Libraries were prepared by immunoSEQ multiplex PCR; TCRdb keeps only in-frame clonotypes and omits some of them. The sample has over 2 million clones, 85% to 95% seen once. The sequence came from a man younger than 30 in good health. This chain connects TRBV9 to TRBJ1-2, with D possibly being TRBD1 (6 bases). Sequences were obtained from naive CD4+ T cells sorted from blood. Subset defined: CD45RA+ positively selected. The CDR3 spells CASSFSDRHNYTF. CDR3 DNA: TGTGCCAGCAGCTTCTCGGACAGACACAACTACACCTTC.